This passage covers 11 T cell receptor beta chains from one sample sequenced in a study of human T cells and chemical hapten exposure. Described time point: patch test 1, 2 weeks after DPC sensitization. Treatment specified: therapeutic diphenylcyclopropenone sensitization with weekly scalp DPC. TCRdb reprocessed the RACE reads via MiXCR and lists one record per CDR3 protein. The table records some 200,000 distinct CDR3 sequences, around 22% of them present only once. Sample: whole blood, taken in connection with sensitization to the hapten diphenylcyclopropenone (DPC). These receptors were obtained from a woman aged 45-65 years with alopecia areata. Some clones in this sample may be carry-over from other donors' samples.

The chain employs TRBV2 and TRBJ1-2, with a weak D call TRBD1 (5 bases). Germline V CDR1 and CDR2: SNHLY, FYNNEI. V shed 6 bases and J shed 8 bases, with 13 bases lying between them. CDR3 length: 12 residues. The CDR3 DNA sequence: TGTGCCAGCAGCGGCAGGGTACCCGGCTACACCTTC. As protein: CASSGRVPGYTF.

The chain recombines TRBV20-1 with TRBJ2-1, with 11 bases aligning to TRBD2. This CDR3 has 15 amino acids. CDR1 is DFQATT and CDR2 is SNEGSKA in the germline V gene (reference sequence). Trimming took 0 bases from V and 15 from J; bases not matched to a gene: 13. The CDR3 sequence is CSARDPFGLAGGPFF. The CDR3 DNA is TGCAGTGCTAGAGACCCTTTTGGACTAGCGGGTGGACCGTTCTTC.

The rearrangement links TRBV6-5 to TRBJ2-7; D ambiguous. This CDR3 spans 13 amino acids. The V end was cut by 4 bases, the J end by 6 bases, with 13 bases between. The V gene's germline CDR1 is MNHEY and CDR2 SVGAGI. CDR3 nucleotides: TGTGCCAGCAGTTCCCCGCAGCTTCGCGAGCAGTACTTC. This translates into CASSSPQLREQYF.

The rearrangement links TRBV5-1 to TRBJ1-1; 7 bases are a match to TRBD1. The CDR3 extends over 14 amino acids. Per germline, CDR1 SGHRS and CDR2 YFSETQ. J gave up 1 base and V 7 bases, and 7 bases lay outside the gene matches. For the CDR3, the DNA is TGCGCCAGCCGGAGGGACAGATCGAACACTGAAGCTTTCTTT. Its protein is CASRRDRSNTEAFF. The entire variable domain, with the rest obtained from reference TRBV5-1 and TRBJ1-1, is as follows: KAGVTQTPRYLIKTRGQQVTLSCSPISGHRSVSWYQQTPGQGLQFLFEYFSETQRNKGNFPGRFSGRQFSNSRSEMNVSTLELGDSALYLCASRRDRSNTEAFFGQGTRLTVV.

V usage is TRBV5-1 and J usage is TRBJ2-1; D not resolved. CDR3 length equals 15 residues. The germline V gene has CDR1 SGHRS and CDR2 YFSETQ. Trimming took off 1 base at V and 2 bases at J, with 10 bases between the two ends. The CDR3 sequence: CASSLTMDAYNEQFF. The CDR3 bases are TGCGCCAGCAGCTTGACCATGGACGCCTACAATGAGCAGTTCTTC.

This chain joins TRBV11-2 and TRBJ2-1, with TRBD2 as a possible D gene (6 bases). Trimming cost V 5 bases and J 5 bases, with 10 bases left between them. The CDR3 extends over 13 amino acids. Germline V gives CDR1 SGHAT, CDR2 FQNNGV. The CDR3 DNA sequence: TGTGCCAGCAGCCCGGACTACCACAATGAGCAGTTCTTC. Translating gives CASSPDYHNEQFF.

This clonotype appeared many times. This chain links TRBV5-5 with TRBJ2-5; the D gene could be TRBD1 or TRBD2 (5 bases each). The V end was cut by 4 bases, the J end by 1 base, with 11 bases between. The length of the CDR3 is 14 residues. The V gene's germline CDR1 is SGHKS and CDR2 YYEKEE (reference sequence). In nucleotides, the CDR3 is TGTGCCAGCAGCCGTTTTGGGGGCCAAGAGACCCAGTACTTC. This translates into CASSRFGGQETQYF.

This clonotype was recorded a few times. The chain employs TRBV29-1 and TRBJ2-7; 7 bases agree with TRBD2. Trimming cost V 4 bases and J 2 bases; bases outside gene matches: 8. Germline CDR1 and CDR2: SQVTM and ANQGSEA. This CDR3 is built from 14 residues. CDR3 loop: CSVGTRLGTYEQYF. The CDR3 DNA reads TGCAGCGTTGGGACTAGACTCGGAACCTACGAGCAGTACTTC.

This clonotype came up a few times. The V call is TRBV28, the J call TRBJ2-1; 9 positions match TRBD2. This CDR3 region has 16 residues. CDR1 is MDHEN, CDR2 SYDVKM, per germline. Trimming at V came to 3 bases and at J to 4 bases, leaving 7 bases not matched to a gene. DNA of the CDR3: TGTGCCAGCAGTTTGTATTTTAGCGGGGGATACAATGAGCAGTTCTTC. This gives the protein CASSLYFSGGYNEQFF.

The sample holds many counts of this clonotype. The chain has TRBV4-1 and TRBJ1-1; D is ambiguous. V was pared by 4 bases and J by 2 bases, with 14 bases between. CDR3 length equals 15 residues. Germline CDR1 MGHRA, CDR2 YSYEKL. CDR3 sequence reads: CASSLAETTNTEAFF. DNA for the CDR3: TGCGCCAGCAGCCTCGCCGAGACTACAAACACTGAAGCTTTCTTT.

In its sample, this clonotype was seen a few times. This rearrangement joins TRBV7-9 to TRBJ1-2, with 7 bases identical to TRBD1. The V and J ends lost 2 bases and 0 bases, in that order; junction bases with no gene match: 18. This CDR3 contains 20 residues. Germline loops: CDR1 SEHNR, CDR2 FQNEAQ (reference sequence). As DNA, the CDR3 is TGTGCCAGCAGCTTACTCCCACAGGGGCCAGAGTTATTATCTAACTATGGCTACACCTTC. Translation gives CASSLLPQGPELLSNYGYTF.